This T cell receptor (beta chain) was recovered during a study of cytomegalovirus exposure and HLA in healthy donors. Comment on this clone: Its antigen remains unidentified.

Each donor was healthy, and each was a bone marrow donor. The ends were cut back, 0 bases at V and 5 bases at J, with 14 bases in the middle. CDR1 and CDR2 (germline): SGHRS, YFSETQ. This CDR3 region has 16 residues. Study outcomes and limitations: Per published accounts, TCR beta sequences correctly predicted the HLA-A and HLA-B alleles of most subjects. Previous analysis showed most TCR beta V segments were productive about 87% or about 30% of the time.

PCR employed 60 Vbeta and 13 Jbeta primers. Using immunoSEQ multiplex PCR, the repertoire was profiled, and TCRdb retains in-frame clones only, with some absent. This table has about 120,000 clones, 80% to 90% appearing once. J is TRBJ2-2 and V is TRBV5-1, with D unclear. This clonotype was sampled from a man between 40 and 49 years old in good health and CMV-seronegative. The source material was PBMCs. The CDR3 protein is CASSLVSARLTGELFF. The CDR3 DNA follows: TGCGCCAGCAGCTTGGTTTCGGCCAGGCTGACCGGGGAGCTGTTTTTT.